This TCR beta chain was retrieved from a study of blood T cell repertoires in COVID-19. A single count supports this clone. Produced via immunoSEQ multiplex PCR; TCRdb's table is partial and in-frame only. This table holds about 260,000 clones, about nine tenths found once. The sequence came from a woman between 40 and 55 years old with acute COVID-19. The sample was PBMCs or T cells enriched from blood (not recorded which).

DNA of the CDR3: TGTGCCAGTAGTCCTCGTGGACAGGGGGCCCAGCGGAACTATGGCTACACCTTC. This sequence encodes CASSPRGQGAQRNYGYTF. This chain links TRBV19 with TRBJ1-2, with 11 bases that match TRBD1. Per the germline V gene, CDR1 is LNHDA and CDR2 is SQIVND (reference sequence). This CDR3 has 18 residues. The junction had 13 bases not matched to a gene; V was cut back by 5 bases and J by 2 bases.